These 20 T cell receptor beta chains came from one sample sequenced in a study of CD8 T cells in Susac syndrome. After extraction with the RNeasy kit, roughly 0.45 to 1 ug of the RNA was reverse transcribed using random hexamers. TCRdb passed the immunoSEQ multiplex PCR reads through MiXCR, listing each CDR3 protein once. The repertoire holds more than 110,000 distinct CDR3 sequences, with approximately 95% as singletons. Sequenced sample: CD4+ T cells from PBMCs. The receptors stem from a human donor with Susac syndrome.

The J gene is TRBJ2-2, the V gene TRBV20-1, with TRBD1 as a possible D gene (6 bases). Deletions cut 2 bases from V and 2 bases from J, with 9 bases between. This CDR3 contains 14 residues. Germline V gene sequence: CDR1 DFQATT, CDR2 SNEGSKA (reference sequence). CDR3 nucleotide sequence: TGCAGTGCTAGAATGGGACATAACACCGGGGAGCTGTTTTTT. Its translation: CSARMGHNTGELFF.

The V and J genes are TRBV15 and TRBJ2-7, with TRBD1 matching over 10 bases. The CDR3 is 17 amino acids. The junction had 14 bases not matched to a gene; V was cut back by 3 bases and J by 6 bases. Looked up from germline, CDR1 is LNHNV and CDR2 is YYDKDF (reference sequence). This chain's CDR3 is CATSRDYLGQGSVEQYF. The DNA of the CDR3 is TGTGCCACCAGCAGGGATTATTTGGGACAGGGGTCAGTCGAGCAGTACTTC.

The chain has TRBV28 and TRBJ2-5, with TRBD2 identical over 7 bases. Trimming removed 6 bases from V and 2 bases from J; junction bases left unmatched: 12. Germline V lookup: CDR1 MDHEN, CDR2 SYDVKM. The CDR3 contains 16 residues. Here the CDR3 reads CASRTMGRAAQETQYF. In DNA, the CDR3 is TGTGCCAGCAGGACGATGGGGAGGGCAGCACAAGAGACCCAGTACTTC.

The rearrangement uses TRBV28 and TRBJ2-7; TRBD1 agrees at 10 bases. The germline gives CDR1 MDHEN, CDR2 SYDVKM. The CDR3 length is 14 residues. V lost 1 base to trimming and J lost 5 bases; unmatched junction nucleotides: 2. The CDR3 loop reads CASSLSTGGDEQYF. CDR3 bases: TGTGCCAGCAGTTTATCGACAGGGGGCGACGAGCAGTACTTC.

V is TRBV20-1 and J is TRBJ2-4, with D perhaps matching TRBD2 (6 bases). With 3 bases removed from V and 7 bases from J, the gap between germline ends came to 16 bases. The CDR3 runs 14 residues. Germline V gene data show CDR1 as DFQATT and CDR2 as SNEGSKA (reference sequence). The CDR3 nucleotides are TGCAGTGCTAGGTTGATAGCGGTTGAGAACATTCAGTACTTC. Its translation is CSARLIAVENIQYF.

V and J are TRBV28 and TRBJ1-1, with a weak D call TRBD1 (5 bases). This CDR3 region has 14 residues. Trimming stripped 4 bases from V and 6 bases from J, with 15 bases between. CDR1 and CDR2 from the germline V gene are MDHEN and SYDVKM. CDR3 loop: CASSYQTARPEAFF. In DNA form, the CDR3 reads TGTGCCAGCAGTTACCAGACAGCTAGACCTGAAGCTTTCTTT.

CDR3 region: CSAKPSYNEQFF. The CDR3 region has the DNA TGCAGTGCCAAACCCTCATACAATGAGCAGTTCTTC. V and J are TRBV20-1 and TRBJ2-1; D not resolved. Per germline, CDR1 DFQATT and CDR2 SNEGSKA (reference sequence). V lost 6 bases to trimming and J lost 4 bases, with 10 bases between them. The CDR3 extends over 12 amino acids.

The chain recombines TRBV28 with TRBJ1-2; D is unclear. The CDR3 runs 12 residues. Germline loops: CDR1 MDHEN, CDR2 SYDVKM. V was clipped by 6 bases and J by 3 bases, with 8 bases between them. CDR3 in DNA: TGTGCCAGCAGAGATCCTCACTATGGCTACACCTTC. This translates into CASRDPHYGYTF.

CDR3 sequence: CSAQTGGRGETQYF. The CDR3 region has the DNA TGCAGTGCTCAGACAGGGGGTCGAGGAGAGACCCAGTACTTC. The chain combines TRBV20-1 with TRBJ2-5, with 9 bases aligning to TRBD1. J lost 4 bases, V lost 5 bases, and 8 bases had no gene match. Germline V lookup: CDR1 DFQATT, CDR2 SNEGSKA (reference sequence). This CDR3 has 14 amino acids.

The rearrangement links TRBV14 to TRBJ2-7; a weak D match, TRBD2 (6 bases). Trimming pared 8 bases from V and 6 bases from J, leaving 14 bases between. The germline CDR1 and CDR2 sequences are SGHDN and FVKESK. The CDR3 covers 12 residues. The chain's CDR3 is CASGRTLFEQYF. The CDR3, as DNA: TGTGCCAGCGGGAGGACTCTTTTCGAGCAGTACTTC.

The V gene is TRBV12-3 or TRBV12-4, the J gene TRBJ1-1; the D is unclear. The CDR3 has 11 amino acids. Trimming pared 6 bases from V and 8 bases from J, leaving 10 bases between. The CDR3 DNA reads TGTGCCAGCAGCCCTGCCTTAGAAGCTTTCTTT. The encoded protein is CASSPALEAFF.

The chain uses TRBV7-3 and TRBJ1-2; 9 bases match TRBD1. This CDR3 region has 15 residues. Germline trimming cut 5 bases from V and 3 bases from J; bases unmatched to any gene: 7. Germline-derived CDR1 and CDR2 are SGHTA and FQGTGA. The CDR3, as DNA: TGTGCCAGCAGCCCCAACGGACAGGGGCACTATGGCTACACCTTC. This codes for CASSPNGQGHYGYTF.

The rearrangement joins TRBV20-1 to TRBJ1-2; perhaps TRBD1 as D (5 bases). From germline, CDR1 is DFQATT and CDR2 SNEGSKA (reference sequence). The CDR3 length is 11 residues. Trimming took off 4 bases at V and 8 bases at J, with 11 bases between the two ends. The CDR3 sequence is CSANDGTGYTF. The CDR3 DNA sequence: TGCAGTGCTAACGACGGGACCGGCTACACCTTC.

This chain connects TRBV21-1 to TRBJ1-1; TRBD1 is taken as the D call from the table, unchecked against the DNA. TRBV21-1 is assigned pseudogene status. This CDR3 region has 14 residues. This chain's CDR3 is CASSYRGLNTEAFF. In DNA, the CDR3 is TGTGCCAGCAGCTACAGGGGGCTGAACACTGAAGCTTTCTTT.

The chain couples TRBV12-3 or TRBV12-4 to TRBJ2-2; 8 bases agree with TRBD2. The length of the CDR3 is 16 residues. With 1 base clipped from V and 6 bases from J, the junction kept 7 bases outside the gene matches. In DNA form, the CDR3 reads TGTGCCAGCAGTTTAGAAGCGGGGGTCGGATCCGGGGAGCTGTTTTTT. Translating it yields CASSLEAGVGSGELFF.

This chain connects TRBV20-1 to TRBJ1-1; D not certain. The CDR3 is made up of 12 amino acids. V dropped 5 bases and J dropped 6 bases, with 13 bases sitting between them. The germline CDR1 and CDR2 sequences are DFQATT and SNEGSKA (reference sequence). The DNA for the CDR3 is TGCAGTGCTCGATTCCAAGGAGCTGAAGCTTTCTTT. Its translation: CSARFQGAEAFF.

The CDR3 DNA follows: TGCAGCGTAGATCAGGACAGGGCCCTGTACAATGAGCAGTTCTTC. Its translation is CSVDQDRALYNEQFF. This rearrangement joins TRBV29-1 to TRBJ2-1; TRBD1 aligns across 8 bases. The CDR3 is 15 residues long. The trim removed 6 bases at V and 4 bases at J, leaving 11 bases unmatched. Germline-derived CDR1 and CDR2 are SQVTM and ANQGSEA.

This chain uses TRBV6-2 or TRBV6-3 with TRBJ2-1, with TRBD1 matching over 8 bases. J was trimmed by 4 bases and V by 6 bases; bases with no gene match: 8. The germline CDR1 and CDR2 sequences are MNHEY and SVGEGT. This CDR3 is 15 amino acids long. CDR3 DNA: TGTGCCAGCAGCCACAGGGGGAAAGGATACAATGAGCAGTTCTTC. Amino acids: CASSHRGKGYNEQFF.

The rearrangement links TRBV29-1 to TRBJ2-2; 10 positions match TRBD2. V lost 5 bases and J lost 6; bases outside the gene matches: 6. The CDR3 has 14 residues. CDR1 and CDR2 from the germline V gene are SQVTM and ANQGSEA. CDR3 nucleotides: TGCAGCGTTAGGGTAGCGGGAGGAGCCGGGGAGCTGTTTTTT. Protein product: CSVRVAGGAGELFF.

V usage is TRBV20-1 and J usage is TRBJ2-1; no reliable D call. This CDR3 contains 11 residues. With 3 bases removed from V and 6 bases from J, the gap between germline ends came to 6 bases. Germline V lookup: CDR1 DFQATT, CDR2 SNEGSKA (reference sequence). The CDR3 protein is CSASPGNEQFF. The CDR3 region has the DNA TGCAGTGCTAGCCCCGGCAATGAGCAGTTCTTC.